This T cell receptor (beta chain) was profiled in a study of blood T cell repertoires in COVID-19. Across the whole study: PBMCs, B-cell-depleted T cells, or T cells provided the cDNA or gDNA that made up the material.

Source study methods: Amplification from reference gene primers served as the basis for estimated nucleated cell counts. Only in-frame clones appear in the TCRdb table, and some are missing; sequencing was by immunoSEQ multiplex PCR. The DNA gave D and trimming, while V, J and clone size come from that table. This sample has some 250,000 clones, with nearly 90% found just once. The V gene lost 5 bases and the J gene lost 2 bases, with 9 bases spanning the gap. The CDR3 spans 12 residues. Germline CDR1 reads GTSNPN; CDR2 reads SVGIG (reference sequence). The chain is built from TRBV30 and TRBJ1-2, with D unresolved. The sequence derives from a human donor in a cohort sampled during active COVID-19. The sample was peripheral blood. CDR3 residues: CAWSRSNYGYTF. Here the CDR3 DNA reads TGTGCCTGGTCTCGGTCAAACTATGGCTACACCTTC.